This T cell receptor beta chain was recovered during a study of glioma-infiltrating T cells. Study-wide results and limits: Above-expected tissue-blood divergence occurred in all gliomas, most in low-grade ones.

The CDR3 extends over 13 amino acids. J gave up 11 bases and V 6 bases, and 10 bases lay outside the gene matches. Germline V gives CDR1 MNHNS, CDR2 SASEGT. Using RNA template, CDR3s of TCR alpha and beta were amplified with iRepertoire arm-PCR. MiXCR, run by TCRdb on the multiplex PCR reads, gives a single entry per CDR3 protein. Found here are 93,000 or so distinct CDR3 sequences, about 30% of them singletons; the top ten hold 44%. Ten or more counts support this clonotype. Its antigen remains unidentified. The clonotype comes from a human donor with low-grade glioma or glioblastoma, undergoing nonglioma brain surgery, or in good health (not recorded which). The chain uses TRBV6-1 and TRBJ1-1, with TRBD1 identical over 9 bases. The specimen was glioma tissue, nonneoplastic brain tissue, or PBMCs (not recorded which). The DNA of the CDR3 is TGTGCCAGCAGGCCTCCCGGGACAGGGAGGGCTTTCTTT. It is translated as CASRPPGTGRAFF.